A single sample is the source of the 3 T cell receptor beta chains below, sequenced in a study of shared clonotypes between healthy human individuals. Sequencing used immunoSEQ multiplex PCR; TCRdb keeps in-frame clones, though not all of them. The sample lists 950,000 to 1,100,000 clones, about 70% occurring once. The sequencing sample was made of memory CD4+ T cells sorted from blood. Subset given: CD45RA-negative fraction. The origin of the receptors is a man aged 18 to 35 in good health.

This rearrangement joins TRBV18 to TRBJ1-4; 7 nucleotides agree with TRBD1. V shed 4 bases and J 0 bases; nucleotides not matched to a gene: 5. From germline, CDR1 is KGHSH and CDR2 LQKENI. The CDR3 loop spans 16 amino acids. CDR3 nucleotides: TGTGCCAGCTCACTGGGACAGAAAGCAACTAATGAAAAACTGTTTTTT. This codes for CASSLGQKATNEKLFF.

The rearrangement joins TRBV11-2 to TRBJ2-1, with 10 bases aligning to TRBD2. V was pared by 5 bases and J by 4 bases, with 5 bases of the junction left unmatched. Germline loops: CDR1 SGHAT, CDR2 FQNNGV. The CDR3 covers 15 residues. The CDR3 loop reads CASSTQTSGYNEQFF. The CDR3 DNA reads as TGTGCCAGCAGCACCCAGACTAGCGGGTACAATGAGCAGTTCTTC.

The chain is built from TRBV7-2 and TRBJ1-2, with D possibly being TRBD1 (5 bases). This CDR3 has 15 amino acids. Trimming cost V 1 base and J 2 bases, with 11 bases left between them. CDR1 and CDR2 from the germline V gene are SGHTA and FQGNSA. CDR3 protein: CASSLVGLSNYGYTF. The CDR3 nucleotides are TGTGCCAGCAGCTTAGTGGGACTATCCAACTATGGCTACACCTTC.